The sequence of this T cell receptor (beta chain) was determined in a study of blood T cell repertoires in COVID-19. The wider study: Both acute and convalescent COVID-19 samples were obtained from the United States, Italy and Spain. T cells, B-cell-depleted T cells, or PBMCs supplied cDNA or gDNA.

Per the authors' pipeline: Amplification of reference gene primers was used by the study to estimate nucleated cell counts. Some clones are missing from TCRdb's copy, which holds only in-frame ones; the method was immunoSEQ multiplex PCR. V and J calls and clone size follow that table, whereas D and trimming were derived from the DNA. Of some 160,000 clones listed, approximately 84% were seen once; the top ten hold roughly 14%. Sequenced material: peripheral blood. The sequence was collected from a woman older than 75 with acute or convalescent COVID-19.

CDR3 nucleotides: TGCGCCAGCAGCCTTATAGCGGGGGAAACCTACGAGCAGTACTTC. This encodes CASSLIAGETYEQYF. The chain recombines TRBV5-1 with TRBJ2-7, with 9 bases lining up with TRBD2. The germline V gene encodes CDR1 SGHRS and CDR2 YFSETQ. After removal of 4 bases from V and 2 bases from J, the junction contained 7 bases not matched to a gene. The CDR3 has 15 residues.